Listed below are T cell receptor beta chains from one sample, sequenced in a study of cytomegalovirus exposure and HLA in healthy donors. TCRdb's table, derived via immunoSEQ multiplex PCR, lists solely in-frame clones and lacks some. The sample has about 78,000 clones; about two thirds are singletons. The source material was PBMCs. These receptors came from a man in his thirties or forties in good health and CMV-seropositive. Both conserved end residues are part of each CDR3. The D gene is left open where the match is weak. Clone size is stated in some rows and not others, as once, few, many or a class when expanded.

>TRBJ2-6|-|TRBV12-5|TRBD2
TGTGCTAGTGGTTTGCGAAGCGGGAGGGCCTCTGGGGCCAACGTCCTGACTTTC
CASGLRSGRASGANVLTF
>TRBJ1-1|-|TRBV27|-
TGTGCCAGCATCTTACAGGGTCAAGAGTCGGCTTTCTTT
CASILQGQESAFF
>TRBJ2-1|-|TRBV6-1|TRBD2
TGTGCCAGCAGTGAAGCGGGACTAGCGGGAGGAATCTACAATGAGCAGTTCTTC
CASSEAGLAGGIYNEQFF
>TRBJ2-7|-|TRBV5-4|TRBD2
TGTGCCAGCAGCTTGGATGGTAGCGGGGGTTACGAGCAGTACTTC
CASSLDGSGGYEQYF
>TRBJ2-7|few|TRBV11-2|-
TGTGCCAGCAGCACAACCTACGAGCAGTACTTC
CASSTTYEQYF
>TRBJ1-6|-|TRBV28|TRBD1
TGTGCCAGCAGTCCGGGGACAGCCTATAATTCACCCCTCCACTTT
CASSPGTAYNSPLHF
>TRBJ2-1|medium-sized|TRBV27|-
TGTGCCAGCAGGATACAGGGAGTCAACAATGAGCAGTTCTTC
CASRIQGVNNEQFF
>TRBJ2-3|few|TRBV5-1|TRBD2
TGCGCCAGCAGCTTGGACTCTTTAGCGGGGGGGCCGGAGGATACGCAGTATTTT
CASSLDSLAGGPEDTQYF
>TRBJ2-2|-|TRBV5-6|-
TGTGCCAGCAGCCCTACAGGGATCCCCGGGGAGCTGTTTTTT
CASSPTGIPGELFF
>TRBJ2-3|-|TRBV7-2|TRBD2
TGTGCCAGCAGGCCGGCGGGGGGGCTTATCACAGATACGCAGTATTTT
CASRPAGGLITDTQYF
>TRBJ2-5|-|TRBV15|TRBD2
TGTGCCACCAGCAGAGATCTAGCGGTCCCAGGAGAGACCCAGTACTTC
CATSRDLAVPGETQYF
>TRBJ1-2|-|TRBV30|-
TGTGCTTACGAACGAGACTATGGCTACACCTTC
CAYERDYGYTF
>TRBJ1-1|-|TRBV18|-
TGTGCCAGCTCACCAGCCTCACGAGGGACTGAAGCTTTCTTT
CASSPASRGTEAFF
>TRBJ2-7|-|TRBV27|-
TGTGCCAGCAGCCCAGACCACAGGGGAGGTGCCTACGAGCAGTACTTC
CASSPDHRGGAYEQYF
>TRBJ2-1|-|TRBV7-9|-
TGTGCCAGCAGATTAGCTGGGGGGAATGAGCAGTTCTTC
CASRLAGGNEQFF
>TRBJ2-7|-|TRBV9|-
TGTGCCAGCAGCCGGCTCGATGGACAGCACTACGAGCAGTACTTC
CASSRLDGQHYEQYF